The source of this TCR beta chain is a study of blood T cells in healthy people across ages (dated by TCRdb to about 2015). Background for the entire study: Template switching captured roughly one uniquely barcoded TCR beta cDNA molecule per two T cells in model experiments. To track age-related changes in TCR beta repertoire diversity, the study relied on deep sequencing normalized with unique cDNA molecular identifiers. The donors were split into four age groups: young (average approximately 16 years), middle-aged (nearly 40), aged (roughly 65) and long-lived (over 75). Donors of different ages were randomly distributed across sequencing lanes to avoid experimental bias. Two additional independent replicas of 1 million unique cDNA reads from the same blood draw were analyzed for two donors (one aged 18 to 29 and one aged 80 or older).

General conclusions and limits of the study: The long-lived group showed more naive CD4+ T cells, fewer expanded clones and increased TCR diversity than the aged group, suggesting age selection. Estimates of total diversity from one million sequenced T cells were regarded as lower bounds and underestimates. As age increased, observed TCR beta diversity per million T cells dropped in a roughly linear way, and a significant reduction was already evident by age 40. Observed TCR beta diversity correlated strongly with the percentage of naive T cells measured by flow cytometry. Because profiling used bulk unsorted PBMCs, naive and antigen-experienced compartments could not be compared conclusively. Donor CMV infection status was unknown, potentially confounding age-related changes in expanded clonotypes.

Based on the germline V gene, the CDR1 and CDR2 sequences are SGHTA and FQGNSA. The CDR3 has 13 amino acids, counting the end cysteine and phenylalanine. Only the CDR3 DNA is retained, 39 bases long and in frame from the first base. V is cut by 5 bases and J by 5 bases, and the space between the germline ends is 11 bases. The roughly 38 donors, aged about 6 to 100 years, were systemically healthy Caucasian individuals from Russia. Around 9.8 milliliters of peripheral blood were collected from each donor into EDTA-treated Vacutainer tubes. Ficoll-Paque density-gradient centrifugation was used to isolate PBMCs, with at least 6 million per sample. Trizol reagent was used to extract total RNA from the PBMCs, yielding at least 5 micrograms per sample. For every donor, an aliquot of PBMCs went through flow cytometry to measure the percentages of naive CD45RAhigh/CD27high T cells. As concerns this clonotype: No antigen is known for it. No base quality information exists; no much larger clone differs at one position.

Libraries were prepared through 5' RACE. The sequencing machine was an Illumina HiSeq 2500. A second roughly 6 to 11 cycle PCR used a sample-barcoded 5' primer and a J-beta primer mix. Each TCR beta cDNA molecule received a unique molecular identifier from a template-switch 5' adaptor carrying 12 random nucleotides. Each sample yielded at least 2.5 million CDR3-containing paired-end reads. First-strand cDNA was synthesized from all RNA with the Mint cDNA synthesis kit, primed by a TRBC-specific oligonucleotide. Following uracil-DNA glycosylase treatment, a first 18-cycle PCR with universal primers M1SS and BC2_uni_R was performed on all cDNA. Regarding the original processing steps: For normalization, 1 million high-quality reads were randomly selected from each sample, with every read carrying a distinct molecular identifier. Reads sharing molecular identifiers were discarded rather than binned into consensus sequences. CDR3 identification, clonotype clustering and error correction used MiTCR with a Q25 quality threshold and the strictest error-elimination algorithm. A nonparametric unseen species model with Euler transformation was used to estimate lower-bound total TCR beta diversity. TCRdb cleaned the public reads at Q25 with fastp, built clones with MiXCR and kept in-frame beta chains. Each record represents a unique CDR3 protein, reported with the most common genes and DNA among its rows. For this entry, the V and J calls and clone size follow TCRdb and not the study's own pipeline. Recorded for this sample are about a million distinct CDR3 sequences; about 48% of them occurred a single time. About an eighth of the sample goes to the ten largest clones.

The sequence was collected from a man aged 30 to 45 in good health. The rearranged segments are TRBV7-2 and TRBJ2-3; TRBD2 is a weak D gene call, 6 bases matching. Sample: blood. The DNA reads TGTGCCAGCAGCCGGCGGGGCAAAGATACGCAGTATTTT. This gives the protein CASSRRGKDTQYF.